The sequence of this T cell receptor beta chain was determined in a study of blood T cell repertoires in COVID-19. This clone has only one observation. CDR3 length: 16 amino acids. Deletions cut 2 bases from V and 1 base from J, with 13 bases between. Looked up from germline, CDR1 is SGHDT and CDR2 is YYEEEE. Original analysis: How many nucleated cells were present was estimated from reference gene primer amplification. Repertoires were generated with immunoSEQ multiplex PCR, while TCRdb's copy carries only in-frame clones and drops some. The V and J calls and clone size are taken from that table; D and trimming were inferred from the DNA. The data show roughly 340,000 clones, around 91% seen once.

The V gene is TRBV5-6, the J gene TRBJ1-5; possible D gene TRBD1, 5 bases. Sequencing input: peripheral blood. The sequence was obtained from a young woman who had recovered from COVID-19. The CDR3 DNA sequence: TGTGCCAGCAGCTTTGCGGGGACGGGAAGCAATCAGCCCCAGCATTTT. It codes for CASSFAGTGSNQPQHF.